A few counts support the clone carrying this T cell receptor (beta chain). Its antigen remains unknown. The sample comes from a study of vaccination and CD4 T cells after COVID-19. Study overall: With a range of 35 to 161, the median interval from diagnosis to drawing post-COVID samples was about 100 days. Cells were stimulated with overlapping spike peptide pools from SARS-CoV-2, HCoV-NL63, HCoV-OC43 and HCoV-229E.

Treatment meaning: approximately 9-day PBMC culture with coronavirus spike peptide pools or control peptides (ViraFEST assay). Sequenced with the Oncomine TCR Beta short-read assay was DNA taken from cultured CD4+ T cells. CD4+ T cells were cultured, and genomic DNA was extracted from them. In TCRdb, the PCR reads were re-called with MiXCR into one record per CDR3 protein. This sample has roughly 10,000 distinct CDR3 sequences; over 20% occur once, and the top ten carry 46%. The study, taken as a whole, reports: The study found median SARS-CoV-2-reactive clonotypes rising from about 22 to 38, not significantly.

Unmatched junction bases numbered 6, after V lost 6 bases and J lost 8 bases. CDR3 length equals 14 residues. Germline-derived CDR1 and CDR2 are MNHNS and SASEGT. The V gene is TRBV6-1, the J gene TRBJ1-4; TRBD1 agrees at 10 bases. Sequenced material: CD4+ T cells from blood, cultured in vitro, taken before SARS-CoV-2 vaccination. The receptor was derived from a human donor who received a COVID-19 vaccine. CDR3 residues: CASSGGTGDEKLFF. CDR3 bases: TGTGCCAGCAGCGGAGGGACAGGGGACGAAAAACTGTTTTTT.